This entry features one T cell receptor (beta chain) sequence. The data were obtained in a study of blood T cell repertoires in COVID-19. Overall study: COVID-19 samples collected from the United States, Italy and Spain covered acute and convalescent phases. PBMCs, B-cell-depleted T cells, or T cells provided the cDNA or gDNA that made up the material.

The germline gives CDR1 KGHDR, CDR2 SFDVKD. V was pared by 3 bases and J by 3 bases, with 7 bases between. The CDR3 length is 13 residues. Profiled with immunoSEQ multiplex PCR; TCRdb holds only in-frame clones, not every one. This table holds roughly 45,000 clones, roughly 89% found once. The source of this sequence is a man in his sixties with active COVID-19. The sample was peripheral blood. This rearrangement joins TRBV24-1 to TRBJ2-5, with unresolved D. The CDR3 sequence is CATSDALKETQYF. The CDR3 coding sequence is TGTGCCACCAGTGATGCACTAAAAGAGACCCAGTACTTC.